These 13 T cell receptor beta chains were all obtained from the same sample, sequenced in a study of blood T cell repertoires in COVID-19. Only in-frame clones appear in the TCRdb table, and some are missing; sequencing was by immunoSEQ multiplex PCR. Here the sample spans more than 75,000 clones, 80% to 90% being singletons. The sequenced sample consisted of peripheral blood. The receptors here all came from a man between 50 and 59 years old with COVID-19, enrolled during active disease.

This clone was seen only a few times. The J gene is TRBJ2-3, the V gene TRBV21-1; no check of the table's D call, TRBD1, against the DNA was made. TRBV21-1 is a listed pseudogene. The CDR3 runs 18 residues. The CDR3 reads CASSKLPLSNHRCDTQYF. The CDR3 nucleotides read TGTGCCAGCAGCAAATTACCCCTCAGCAATCACAGGTGCGATACGCAGTATTTT.

The chain employs TRBV7-2 and TRBJ1-6, with D unclear. Trimming took off 0 bases at V and 6 bases at J, with 9 bases between the two ends. CDR1 is SGHTA and CDR2 is FQGNSA in the germline V gene. CDR3 length: 15 residues. This CDR3 reads CASSLAQILNSPLHF. The CDR3 DNA reads as TGTGCCAGCAGCTTAGCACAGATCCTTAATTCACCCCTCCACTTT.

The genes are TRBV4-1 and TRBJ2-2; D not certain. The CDR3 extends over 15 amino acids. V dropped 3 bases and J dropped 1 base, with 9 bases sitting between them. Germline V gene sequence: CDR1 MGHRA, CDR2 YSYEKL. The CDR3 is CASSQHTKNTGELFF. CDR3 DNA: TGCGCCAGCAGCCAGCACACCAAGAACACCGGGGAGCTGTTTTTT.

V gene TRBV3-1 (or the pseudogene TRBV3-2) combines with J gene TRBJ1-1; D gene uncertain. CDR3 length: 14 residues. Germline V gene sequence: CDR1 LGHDT, CDR2 YNNKEL (reference sequence). V dropped 4 bases and J dropped 4 bases, with 13 bases sitting between them. This CDR3 reads CASSRARGVTEAFF. Written as DNA, the CDR3 is TGTGCCAGCAGCCGAGCACGGGGTGTCACTGAAGCTTTCTTT.

This clone was seen repeatedly, ten times or more. The chain carries TRBV10-3 and TRBJ2-2, with a tentative D call TRBD1 (6 bases). Looked up from germline, CDR1 is ENHRY and CDR2 is SYGVKD. The CDR3 has 15 residues. Trimming stripped 3 bases from V and 4 bases from J, with 12 bases between. The DNA for the CDR3 is TGTGCCATCAGTGATGCAGGGGAAGTCACCGGGGAGCTGTTTTTT. This gives the protein CAISDAGEVTGELFF.

The rearrangement links TRBV29-1 to TRBJ1-2; TRBD1 matches 10 bases. The V gene's germline CDR1 is SQVTM and CDR2 ANQGSEA. The ends lost 4 bases at V and 8 bases at J; junction bases unmatched: 4. The CDR3 length is 12 residues. The DNA for the CDR3 is TGCAGCGTTGTCGGGACAGGGGTAGGCTACACCTTC. Translating gives CSVVGTGVGYTF.

V and J are TRBV5-8 and TRBJ1-6, with D possibly TRBD1 on 5 matching bases. Germline CDR1 is SGHTS and CDR2 is YDEGEE. The CDR3 has 16 amino acids. V was shortened by 8 bases and J by 2 bases, with 17 bases between the two germline ends. In nucleotides, the CDR3 is TGTGCCAGTCCCTCGTGGGGGGAGACCTATAATTCACCCCTCCACTTT. Its translation: CASPSWGETYNSPLHF.

The V call is TRBV11-2, the J call TRBJ2-1, with D maybe TRBD1 (6 bases). Germline CDR1 is SGHAT and CDR2 is FQNNGV. The length of the CDR3 is 15 residues. The germline V and J ends were trimmed by 5 bases and 9 bases, with 20 bases remaining between them. The CDR3 DNA follows: TGTGCCAGCAGCGCGGACAGTGTTCTCGGTAGTGAGCAGTTCTTC. It codes for CASSADSVLGSEQFF.

The V gene is TRBV11-3, the J gene TRBJ2-1; the match to TRBD2 covers 9 bases. Trimming at V came to 5 bases and at J to 3 bases, leaving 5 bases not matched to a gene. The CDR3 runs to 15 residues. CDR1 and CDR2 from the germline V gene are SGHNT and YENEEA. As DNA, the CDR3 is TGTGCCAGCAGCCCGGGACTAGCAAACTACAATGAGCAGTTCTTC. This gives the protein CASSPGLANYNEQFF.

The rearrangement links TRBV27 to TRBJ1-2, with 10 positions matching TRBD1. Germline assignment: CDR1 MNHEY and CDR2 SMNVEV (reference sequence). V gave up 6 bases and J gave up 5 bases; unmatched junction bases: 9. The CDR3 is 15 residues long. In DNA, the CDR3 is TGTGCCAGCAGAAGCGGGACAGGGGTTTATTATGGCTACACCTTC. Its protein product is CASRSGTGVYYGYTF.

The chain is built from TRBV10-3 and TRBJ1-3; D might be TRBD1 (6 bases). The CDR3 has 16 amino acids. CDR1 and CDR2 (germline): ENHRY, SYGVKD. Trimming pared 4 bases from V and 0 bases from J, leaving 13 bases between. The CDR3 DNA follows: TGTGCCATCAGTGGCCCACAGGGTTTCTCTGGAAACACCATATATTTT. Translation: CAISGPQGFSGNTIYF.

This chain joins TRBV9 and TRBJ2-5, with 12 bases identical to TRBD2. The V gene end was trimmed by 4 bases and the J gene end by 3 bases; junction bases not matched to a gene: 13. CDR1 SGDLS and CDR2 YYNGEE come from the germline V gene. The CDR3 is 18 amino acids. CDR3 sequence reads: CASSSSLGLAGRKETQYF. Here the CDR3 DNA reads TGTGCCAGCAGCTCGAGCCTCGGACTAGCGGGGAGAAAAGAGACCCAGTACTTC.

The V and J genes are TRBV7-9 and TRBJ2-5; 7 positions match TRBD2. Trimming removed 5 bases from V and 5 bases from J; junction bases left unmatched: 11. This CDR3 has 15 residues. Germline V gene data show CDR1 as SEHNR and CDR2 as FQNEAQ (reference sequence). The CDR3 is CASSDYLAVRETQYF. CDR3 in DNA: TGTGCCAGCAGCGACTATCTAGCGGTGCGGGAGACCCAGTACTTC.